A single sample gave rise to the 4 T cell receptor beta chains below, sequenced in a study of shared clonotypes between healthy human individuals. The method was immunoSEQ multiplex PCR; TCRdb's version includes in-frame clones alone and lacks a portion of them. This repertoire shows approximately 940,000 clones, approximately 80% found once; its top ten account for over 1.3%. The sequencing sample was made of memory CD4+ T cells sorted from blood. Stated subset: CD45RA-negative fraction. The origin of the receptors is a man aged 18 to 29 in good health.

V is TRBV4-1 and J is TRBJ2-4; no clear D. From germline, CDR1 is MGHRA and CDR2 YSYEKL. Trimming stripped 4 bases from V and 8 bases from J, with 15 bases between. The CDR3 extends over 14 amino acids. The CDR3 DNA sequence: TGCGCCAGCAGCCGGATAGAGTTTAGGGACATTCAGTACTTC. Its protein is CASSRIEFRDIQYF.

In this sample, this clone turned up a few times. The chain combines TRBV5-1 with TRBJ1-4; the match to TRBD1 covers 7 bases. Germline V lookup: CDR1 SGHRS, CDR2 YFSETQ. The CDR3 spans 16 residues. The V and J ends lost 4 bases and 8 bases, in that order; junction bases with no gene match: 14. CDR3 region: CASSDGLRGREEKLFF. Here the CDR3 DNA reads TGCGCCAGCAGCGACGGTTTGAGGGGGCGGGAAGAAAAACTGTTTTTT.

The chain has TRBV27 and TRBJ1-2; no definite D call. V lost 2 bases, J lost 1 base, and 8 bases lay in between. CDR3 length: 14 residues. Germline assignment: CDR1 MNHEY and CDR2 SMNVEV (reference sequence). The CDR3 here is CASSLGKHNYGYTF. DNA of the CDR3: TGTGCCAGCAGTTTAGGCAAGCATAACTATGGCTACACCTTC.

This clone was seen more than once but under ten times. CDR3 in amino acids: CASLENSIVETQYF. DNA for the CDR3: TGCGCCAGCCTCGAGAACAGTATTGTAGAGACCCAGTACTTC. This chain joins TRBV10-2 and TRBJ2-5; D remains unclear. This CDR3 contains 14 residues. Germline CDR1 is WSHSY and CDR2 is SAAADI. Trimming removed 8 bases from V and 4 bases from J, with 17 bases in between.